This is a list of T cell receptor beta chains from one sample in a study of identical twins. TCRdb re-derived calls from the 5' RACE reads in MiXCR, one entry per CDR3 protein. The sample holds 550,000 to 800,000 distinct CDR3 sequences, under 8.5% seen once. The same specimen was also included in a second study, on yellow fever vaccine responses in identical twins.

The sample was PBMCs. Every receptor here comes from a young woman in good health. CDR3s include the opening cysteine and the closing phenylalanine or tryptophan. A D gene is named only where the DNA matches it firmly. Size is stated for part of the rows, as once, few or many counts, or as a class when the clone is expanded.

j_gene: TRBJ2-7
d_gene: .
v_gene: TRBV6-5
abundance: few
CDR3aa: CASSYTARRSEQYF
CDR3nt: TGTGCCAGCAGTTATACAGCCCGACGGAGCGAGCAGTACTTC

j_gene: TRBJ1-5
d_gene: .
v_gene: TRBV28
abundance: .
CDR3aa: CASSFPVQNNQPQHF
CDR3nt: TGTGCCAGCAGTTTCCCGGTCCAGAATAATCAGCCCCAGCATTTT

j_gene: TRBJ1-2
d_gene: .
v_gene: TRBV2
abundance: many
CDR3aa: CASRSNSYGYTF
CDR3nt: TGTGCCAGCAGAAGCAACAGCTATGGCTACACCTTC

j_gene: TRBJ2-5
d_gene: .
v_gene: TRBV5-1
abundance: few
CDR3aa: CASRFHGQLQETQYF
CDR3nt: TGCGCCAGCAGATTTCACGGACAGCTCCAAGAGACCCAGTACTTC

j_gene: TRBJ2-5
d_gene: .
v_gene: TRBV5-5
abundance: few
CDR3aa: CASSSYKGRETQYF
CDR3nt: TGTGCCAGCAGCTCGTACAAGGGGAGGGAGACCCAGTACTTC

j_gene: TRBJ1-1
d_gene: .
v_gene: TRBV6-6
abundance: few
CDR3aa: CASSYSREAFF
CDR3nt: TGTGCCAGCAGTTACTCGCGGGAAGCTTTCTTT

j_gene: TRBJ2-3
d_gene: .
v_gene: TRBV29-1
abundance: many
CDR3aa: CSVSRDITDTQYF
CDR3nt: TGCAGCGTGTCCCGGGACATCACAGATACGCAGTATTTT

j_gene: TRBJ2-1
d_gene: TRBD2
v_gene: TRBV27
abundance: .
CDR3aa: CASSLASGIREQFF
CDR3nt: TGTGCCAGCAGTTTGGCTAGCGGGATACGTGAGCAGTTCTTC

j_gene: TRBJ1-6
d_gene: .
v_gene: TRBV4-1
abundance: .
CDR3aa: CASSHPGAQTNSPLHF
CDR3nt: TGCGCCAGCAGCCACCCCGGGGCCCAGACAAATTCACCCCTCCACTTT

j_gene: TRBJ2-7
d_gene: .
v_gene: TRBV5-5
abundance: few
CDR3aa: CASSLDSGTLNYEQYF
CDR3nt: TGTGCCAGCAGCTTAGATTCCGGGACTCTCAACTACGAGCAGTACTTC

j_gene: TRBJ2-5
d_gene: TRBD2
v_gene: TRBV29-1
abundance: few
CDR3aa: CSVGGLREVETQYF
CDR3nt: TGCAGCGTTGGGGGACTGCGGGAGGTGGAGACCCAGTACTTC

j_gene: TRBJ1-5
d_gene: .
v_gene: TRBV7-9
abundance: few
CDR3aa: CASSPDGPSNQPQHF
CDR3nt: TGTGCCAGCAGCCCCGACGGACCCAGCAATCAGCCCCAGCATTTT

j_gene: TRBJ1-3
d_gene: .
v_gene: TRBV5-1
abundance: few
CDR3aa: CASSFGGDPGNTIYF
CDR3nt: TGCGCCAGCAGCTTCGGTGGGGATCCTGGAAACACCATATATTTT

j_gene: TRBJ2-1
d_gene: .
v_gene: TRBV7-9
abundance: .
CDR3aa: CASSLAGIRLYNEQFF
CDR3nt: TGTGCCAGCAGCTTAGCCGGGATCAGACTCTACAATGAGCAGTTCTTC

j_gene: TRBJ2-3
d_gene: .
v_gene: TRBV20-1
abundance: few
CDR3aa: CSARDLTATDTQYF
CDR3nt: TGCAGTGCTAGAGACCTGACTGCTACAGATACGCAGTATTTT

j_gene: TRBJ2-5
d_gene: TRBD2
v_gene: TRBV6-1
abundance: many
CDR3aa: CASTTSGEETQYF
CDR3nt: TGTGCCAGCACGACTAGCGGAGAAGAGACCCAGTACTTC

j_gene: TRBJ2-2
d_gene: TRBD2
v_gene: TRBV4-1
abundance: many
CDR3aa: CASSQGYLAGTGELFF
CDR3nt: TGCGCCAGCAGCCAAGGTTACCTAGCGGGGACCGGGGAGCTGTTTTTT

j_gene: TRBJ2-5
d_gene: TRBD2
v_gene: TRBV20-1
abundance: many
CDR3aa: CSAPVGGNQETQYF
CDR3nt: TGCAGTGCCCCCGTGGGGGGGAACCAAGAGACCCAGTACTTC

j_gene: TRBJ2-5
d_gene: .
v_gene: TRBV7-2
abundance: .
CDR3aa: CASSLSGWPQYF
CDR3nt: TGTGCCAGCAGCTTATCAGGGTGGCCCCAGTACTTC

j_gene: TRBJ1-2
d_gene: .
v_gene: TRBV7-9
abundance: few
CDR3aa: CASSLGGTARNYGYTF
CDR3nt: TGTGCCAGCAGCTTAGGTGGGACCGCCAGGAACTATGGCTACACCTTC

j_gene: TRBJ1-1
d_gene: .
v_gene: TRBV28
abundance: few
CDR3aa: CASSSPAGANTEAFF
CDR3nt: TGTGCCAGCAGTTCCCCCGCGGGGGCGAACACTGAAGCTTTCTTT

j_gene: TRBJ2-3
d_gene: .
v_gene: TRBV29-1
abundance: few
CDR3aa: CSVGWGATDTQYF
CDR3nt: TGCAGCGTTGGGTGGGGAGCCACAGATACGCAGTATTTT

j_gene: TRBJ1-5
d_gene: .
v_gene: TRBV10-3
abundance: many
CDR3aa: CATGQNNQPQHF
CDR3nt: TGTGCCACGGGCCAGAACAATCAGCCCCAGCATTTT

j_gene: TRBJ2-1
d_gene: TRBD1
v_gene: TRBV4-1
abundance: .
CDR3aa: CASSRGQGARYEQFF
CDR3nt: TGCGCCAGCAGCCGGGGACAGGGGGCGCGGTATGAGCAGTTCTTC

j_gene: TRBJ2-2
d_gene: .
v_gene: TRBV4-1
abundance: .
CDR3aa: CASSPSPQRTDTGELFF
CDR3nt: TGCGCCAGCAGCCCGAGCCCTCAGCGAACGGACACCGGGGAGCTGTTTTTT

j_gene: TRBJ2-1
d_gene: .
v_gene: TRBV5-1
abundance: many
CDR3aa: CASSKPEGQDYNEQFF
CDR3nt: TGCGCCAGCAGCAAACCGGAGGGCCAGGACTACAATGAGCAGTTCTTC

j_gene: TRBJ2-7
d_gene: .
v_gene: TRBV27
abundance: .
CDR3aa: CASSSVRAPSSYEQYF
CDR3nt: TGTGCCAGCAGTTCTGTGAGAGCACCGAGCTCCTACGAGCAGTACTTC

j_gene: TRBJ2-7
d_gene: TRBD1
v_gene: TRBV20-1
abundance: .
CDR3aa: CSARDAGTGGAEQYF
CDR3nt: TGCAGTGCTAGAGATGCGGGGACAGGGGGCGCCGAGCAGTACTTC

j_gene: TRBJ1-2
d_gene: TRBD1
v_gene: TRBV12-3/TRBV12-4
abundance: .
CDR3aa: CASRATGAGEGYTF
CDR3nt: TGTGCCAGCAGGGCGACAGGGGCAGGAGAAGGCTACACCTTC

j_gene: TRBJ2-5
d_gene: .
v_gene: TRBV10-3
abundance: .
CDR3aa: CAIRNLGTEETQYF
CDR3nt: TGTGCCATCAGGAACCTCGGGACTGAAGAGACCCAGTACTTC

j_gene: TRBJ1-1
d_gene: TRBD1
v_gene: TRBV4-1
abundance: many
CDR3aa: CASSQDRGGWGNTEAFF
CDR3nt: TGCGCCAGCAGCCAAGATAGAGGGGGCTGGGGGAACACTGAAGCTTTCTTT

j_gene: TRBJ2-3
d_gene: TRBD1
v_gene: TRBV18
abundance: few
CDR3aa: CASSIGQEPDTQYF
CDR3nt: TGTGCCAGCTCGATCGGACAGGAACCAGATACGCAGTATTTT

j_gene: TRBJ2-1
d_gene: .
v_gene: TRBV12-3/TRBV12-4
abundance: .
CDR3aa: CASTQWGDTYNEQFF
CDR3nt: TGTGCCAGCACCCAATGGGGGGACACTTACAATGAGCAGTTCTTC

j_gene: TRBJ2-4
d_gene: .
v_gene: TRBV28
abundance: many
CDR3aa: CASSTGGAGEDIQYF
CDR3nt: TGTGCCAGCAGTACAGGGGGGGCAGGGGAGGACATTCAGTACTTC

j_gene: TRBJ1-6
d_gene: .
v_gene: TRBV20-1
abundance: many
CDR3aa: CSASPQQGRNSPLHF
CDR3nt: TGCAGTGCTAGTCCCCAACAGGGACGTAATTCACCCCTCCACTTT

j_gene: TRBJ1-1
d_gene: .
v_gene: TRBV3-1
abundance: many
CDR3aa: CASSRRGVTEAFF
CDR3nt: TGTGCCAGCAGCCGACGCGGGGTAACTGAAGCTTTCTTT

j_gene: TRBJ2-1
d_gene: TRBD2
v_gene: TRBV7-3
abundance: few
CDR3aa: CASSLGGLAGGRNEQFF
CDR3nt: TGTGCCAGCAGCTTAGGGGGACTAGCGGGAGGGAGGAATGAGCAGTTCTTC

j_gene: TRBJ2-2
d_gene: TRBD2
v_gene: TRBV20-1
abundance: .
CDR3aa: CSAPSEGTSAGELFF
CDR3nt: TGCAGTGCTCCAAGCGAGGGGACTAGTGCCGGGGAGCTGTTTTTT

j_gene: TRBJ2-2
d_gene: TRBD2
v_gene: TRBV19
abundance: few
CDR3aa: CASPPPGGGTGELFF
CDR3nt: TGTGCCAGTCCCCCCCCTGGGGGAGGGACCGGGGAGCTGTTTTTT

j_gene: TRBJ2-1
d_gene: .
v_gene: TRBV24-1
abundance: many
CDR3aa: CATSEHRYNEQFF
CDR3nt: TGTGCCACCAGTGAGCACAGATACAATGAGCAGTTCTTC

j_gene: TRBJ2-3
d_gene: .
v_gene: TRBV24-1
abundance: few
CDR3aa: CATSDPRDNTDTQYF
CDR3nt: TGTGCCACCAGTGACCCCCGGGACAACACAGATACGCAGTATTTT

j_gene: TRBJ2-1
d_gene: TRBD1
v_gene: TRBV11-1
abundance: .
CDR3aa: CASSLVKIFGTEKYNEQFF
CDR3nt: TGTGCCAGCAGCTTAGTTAAGATATTCGGGACAGAAAAATACAATGAGCAGTTCTTC

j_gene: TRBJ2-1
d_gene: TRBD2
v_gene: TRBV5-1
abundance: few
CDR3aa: CASSLIAGNYNEQFF
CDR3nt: TGCGCCAGCAGCTTGATAGCGGGGAACTACAATGAGCAGTTCTTC

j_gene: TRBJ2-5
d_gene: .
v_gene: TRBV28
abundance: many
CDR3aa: CASSLQGRGETQYF
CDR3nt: TGTGCCAGCAGTTTACAGGGGAGGGGAGAGACCCAGTACTTC

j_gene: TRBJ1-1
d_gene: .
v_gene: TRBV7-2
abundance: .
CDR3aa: CASSLGQGWLGTEAFF
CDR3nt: TGTGCCAGCAGCTTAGGGCAGGGATGGTTGGGGACTGAAGCTTTCTTT

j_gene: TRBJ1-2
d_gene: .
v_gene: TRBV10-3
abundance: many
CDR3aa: CASVGDGPRSRGYTF
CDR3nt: TGTGCCAGTGTCGGGGATGGCCCTCGCTCTCGGGGCTACACCTTC